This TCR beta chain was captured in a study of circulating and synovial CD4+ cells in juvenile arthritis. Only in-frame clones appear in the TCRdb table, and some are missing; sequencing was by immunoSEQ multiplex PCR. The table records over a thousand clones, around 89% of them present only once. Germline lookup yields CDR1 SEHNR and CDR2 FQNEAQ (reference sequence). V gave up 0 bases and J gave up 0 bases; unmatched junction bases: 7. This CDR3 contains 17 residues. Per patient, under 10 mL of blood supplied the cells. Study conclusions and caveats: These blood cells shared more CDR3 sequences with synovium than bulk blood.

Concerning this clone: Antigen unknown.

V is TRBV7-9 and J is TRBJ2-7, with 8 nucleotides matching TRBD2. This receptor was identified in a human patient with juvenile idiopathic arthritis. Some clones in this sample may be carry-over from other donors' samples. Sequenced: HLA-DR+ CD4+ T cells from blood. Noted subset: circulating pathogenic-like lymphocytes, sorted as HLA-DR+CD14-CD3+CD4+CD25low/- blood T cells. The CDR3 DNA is TGTGCCAGCAGCTTAGCGCTGTCGCGGGAGGTCTCCTACGAGCAGTACTTC. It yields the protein CASSLALSREVSYEQYF.